These 14 T cell receptor beta chains share one sample of origin, sequenced in a study of blood T cells in healthy people across ages. It was with a sample-barcoded 5' primer and a J-beta primer mix that a second PCR of roughly 6 to 12 cycles was run. A single record per CDR3 protein comes from TCRdb applying MiXCR to the 5' RACE reads. Here the sample spans fewer than 2,000,000 distinct CDR3 sequences, approximately 32% being singletons. Sequenced material: blood. These receptors were collected from a young woman in good health.

The chain joins TRBV20-1 to TRBJ2-7, with TRBD2 matching over 7 bases. Germline CDR1 and CDR2: DFQATT and SNEGSKA (reference sequence). The CDR3 spans 13 residues. The V segment lost 3 bases and the J segment 0 bases; nucleotides outside the gene matches: 2. CDR3: CSARGDYSYEQYF. The CDR3 coding sequence is TGCAGTGCTAGGGGGGACTACTCCTACGAGCAGTACTTC.

This clonotype showed up just once. This clone may be a read error of a much larger clone one base away. The chain has TRBV29-1 and TRBJ2-6; weak D call: TRBD1 (5 bases). This CDR3 has 19 amino acids. Per the germline V gene, CDR1 is SQVTM and CDR2 is ANQGSEA. CDR3 residues: CSVEDPSWHHRSGADVLTF. CDR3 in DNA: TGCAGCGTTGAAGATCCAAGCTGGCACCACCGCTCTGGGGCCGACGTCCTGACTTTC.

This clonotype has more than one count but fewer than ten. The V gene is TRBV7-6, the J gene TRBJ2-3; TRBD2 aligns across 7 bases. Germline loops: CDR1 SGHVS, CDR2 FNYEAQ. The CDR3 spans 15 residues. Germline trimming cut 5 bases from V and 6 bases from J; bases unmatched to any gene: 11. As DNA, the CDR3 is TGTGCCAGCAGCCCATTGGGGGGGAAGGGCGATACGCAGTATTTT. This encodes CASSPLGGKGDTQYF.

V and J are TRBV20-1 and TRBJ2-7, with TRBD1 matching over 7 bases. V lost 6 bases to trimming and J lost 3 bases; unmatched junction nucleotides: 8. This CDR3 is 13 amino acids long. Germline V CDR1 and CDR2: DFQATT, SNEGSKA (reference sequence). The CDR3 protein is CSAPVRGIYEQYF. CDR3 nucleotide sequence: TGCAGTGCACCGGTCAGGGGGATCTACGAGCAGTACTTC.

This clonotype turned up a few times. The chain links TRBV7-3 to TRBJ1-4; D not certain. CDR1 and CDR2 from the germline V gene are SGHTA and FQGTGA. This CDR3 comprises 16 residues. V was shortened by 0 bases and J by 4 bases, with 12 bases between the two germline ends. The CDR3 loop is CASSLTEWGINEKLFF. The CDR3 nucleotides are TGTGCCAGCAGCTTAACGGAATGGGGTATTAATGAAAAACTGTTTTTT.

The chain links TRBV7-2 to TRBJ2-1; D remains unclear. The CDR3 runs to 13 residues. Germline V gives CDR1 SGHTA, CDR2 FQGNSA. V was clipped by 8 bases and J by 8 bases, with 16 bases between them. The CDR3 spells CASELSPGDEQFF. The CDR3 nucleotides read TGTGCCAGCGAGCTATCCCCAGGCGATGAGCAGTTCTTC.

This clonotype was counted a few times. The CDR3 is CSASERSDQPQHF. The CDR3 DNA follows: TGCAGTGCTAGTGAGAGGAGCGATCAGCCCCAGCATTTT. V and J are TRBV20-1 and TRBJ1-5, with D unresolved. Per germline, CDR1 DFQATT and CDR2 SNEGSKA (reference sequence). The CDR3 is 13 residues long. Deletions cut 3 bases from V and 5 bases from J, with 11 bases between.

This clonotype was found a few times. The gene calls are TRBV3-1 and TRBJ2-3, with 10 bases identical to TRBD2. Germline CDR1 and CDR2: LGHDT and YNNKEL (reference sequence). This CDR3 spans 17 amino acids. V lost 3 bases to trimming and J lost 5 bases; unmatched junction nucleotides: 11. This CDR3 reads CASSQLAASGGGDTQYF. The CDR3 DNA reads as TGTGCCAGCAGCCAGCTGGCGGCTAGCGGGGGCGGAGATACGCAGTATTTT.

The chain joins TRBV20-1 to TRBJ2-3; 8 bases match TRBD1. Germline V gene data show CDR1 as DFQATT and CDR2 as SNEGSKA (reference sequence). V lost 3 bases and J lost 6; bases outside the gene matches: 8. This CDR3 contains 14 residues. The CDR3 coding sequence is TGCAGTGCTAGCAGGGACAGGTCCAGGGATACGCAGTATTTT. It yields the protein CSASRDRSRDTQYF.

This clonotype was detected only a few times. The gene calls are TRBV6-5 and TRBJ2-6, with D tentatively TRBD1 (5 bases). The CDR3 length is 15 residues. Looked up from germline, CDR1 is MNHEY and CDR2 is SVGAGI. Deletions cut 7 bases from V and 0 bases from J, with 10 bases between. Here the CDR3 reads CASKLQDSGANVLTF. The CDR3 DNA reads as TGTGCCAGCAAATTACAGGACTCTGGGGCCAACGTCCTGACTTTC.

V gene TRBV20-1 combines with J gene TRBJ2-4; TRBD1 agrees at 8 bases. The CDR3 extends over 15 amino acids. V was clipped by 5 bases and J by 4 bases; unmatched bases: 10. Germline V gene lookup returns CDR1 DFQATT and CDR2 SNEGSKA (reference sequence). CDR3 amino acids: CSAVDRVGIKNIQYF. The CDR3 DNA is TGCAGTGCTGTGGACAGGGTGGGGATTAAAAACATTCAGTACTTC.

The chain has TRBV6-1 and TRBJ2-5; 8 positions match TRBD2. This CDR3 is 16 amino acids long. J gave up 9 bases and V 4 bases, and 16 bases lay outside the gene matches. Germline CDR1 MNHNS, CDR2 SASEGT. The CDR3 nucleotides read TGTGCCAGCAGTGGAGGCAGCGGGAGAAAACAAGGGGCCCAGTACTTC. Its protein product is CASSGGSGRKQGAQYF.

J is TRBJ1-2 and V is TRBV29-1; D is undetermined. The germline V gene has CDR1 SQVTM and CDR2 ANQGSEA. The CDR3 loop spans 13 amino acids. The V gene lost 4 bases and the J gene lost 4 bases, with 13 bases spanning the gap. The CDR3 spells CSVVAGSPYGYTF. The CDR3 nucleotides are TGCAGCGTTGTTGCGGGCAGCCCCTATGGCTACACCTTC.

V and J are TRBV27 and TRBJ2-7; 10 bases match TRBD1. The CDR3 is 15 residues long. Per germline, CDR1 MNHEY and CDR2 SMNVEV (reference sequence). V shed 5 bases, J shed 3 bases, and the junction held 7 bases outside the gene matches. The CDR3 reads CASSPRTGGYYEQYF. As DNA, the CDR3 is TGTGCCAGCAGTCCGCGGACAGGGGGTTACTACGAGCAGTACTTC.